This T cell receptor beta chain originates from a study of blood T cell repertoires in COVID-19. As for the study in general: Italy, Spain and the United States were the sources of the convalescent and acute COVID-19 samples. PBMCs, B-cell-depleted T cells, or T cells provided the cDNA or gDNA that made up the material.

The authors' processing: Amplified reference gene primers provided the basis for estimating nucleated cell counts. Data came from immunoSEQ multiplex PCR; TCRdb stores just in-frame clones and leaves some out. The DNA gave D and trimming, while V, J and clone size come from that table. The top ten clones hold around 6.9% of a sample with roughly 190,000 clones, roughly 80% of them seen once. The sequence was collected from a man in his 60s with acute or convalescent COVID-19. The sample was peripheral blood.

The CDR3 spells CASSVRGGEETQYF. Written as DNA, the CDR3 is TGTGCCAGCAGCGTACGGGGTGGAGAAGAGACCCAGTACTTC. The chain couples TRBV9 to TRBJ2-5; D possibly corresponds to TRBD2 (5 bases). Germline CDR1 SGDLS, CDR2 YYNGEE. V lost 1 base, J lost 3 bases, and 10 bases lay in between. This CDR3 contains 14 residues.